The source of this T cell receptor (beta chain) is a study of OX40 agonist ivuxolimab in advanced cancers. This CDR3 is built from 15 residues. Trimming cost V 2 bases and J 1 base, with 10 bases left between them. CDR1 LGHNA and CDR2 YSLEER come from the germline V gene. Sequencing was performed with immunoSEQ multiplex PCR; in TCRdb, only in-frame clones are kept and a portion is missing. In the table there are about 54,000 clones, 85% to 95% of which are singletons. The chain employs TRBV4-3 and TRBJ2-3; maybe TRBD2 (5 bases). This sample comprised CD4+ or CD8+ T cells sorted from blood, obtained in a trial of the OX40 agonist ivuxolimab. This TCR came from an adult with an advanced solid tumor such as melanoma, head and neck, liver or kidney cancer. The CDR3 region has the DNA TGCGCCAGCAGCCAAACGGGAATCCGCACAGATACGCAGTATTTT. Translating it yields CASSQTGIRTDTQYF.